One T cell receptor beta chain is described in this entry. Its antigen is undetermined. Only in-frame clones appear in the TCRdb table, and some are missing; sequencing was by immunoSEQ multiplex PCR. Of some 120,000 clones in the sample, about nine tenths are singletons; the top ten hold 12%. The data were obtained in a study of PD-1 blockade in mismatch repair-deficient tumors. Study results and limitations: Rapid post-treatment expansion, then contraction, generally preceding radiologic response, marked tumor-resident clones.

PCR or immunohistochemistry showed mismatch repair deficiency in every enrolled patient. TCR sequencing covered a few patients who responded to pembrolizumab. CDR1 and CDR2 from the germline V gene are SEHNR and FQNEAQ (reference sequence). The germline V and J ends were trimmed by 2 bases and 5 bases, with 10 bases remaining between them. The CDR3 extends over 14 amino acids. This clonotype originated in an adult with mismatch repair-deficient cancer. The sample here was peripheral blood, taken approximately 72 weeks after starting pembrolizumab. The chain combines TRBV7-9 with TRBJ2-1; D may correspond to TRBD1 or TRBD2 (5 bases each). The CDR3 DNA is TGTGCCAGCAGCTTATCTGGGGGAGACAATGAGCAGTTCTTC. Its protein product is CASSLSGGDNEQFF.